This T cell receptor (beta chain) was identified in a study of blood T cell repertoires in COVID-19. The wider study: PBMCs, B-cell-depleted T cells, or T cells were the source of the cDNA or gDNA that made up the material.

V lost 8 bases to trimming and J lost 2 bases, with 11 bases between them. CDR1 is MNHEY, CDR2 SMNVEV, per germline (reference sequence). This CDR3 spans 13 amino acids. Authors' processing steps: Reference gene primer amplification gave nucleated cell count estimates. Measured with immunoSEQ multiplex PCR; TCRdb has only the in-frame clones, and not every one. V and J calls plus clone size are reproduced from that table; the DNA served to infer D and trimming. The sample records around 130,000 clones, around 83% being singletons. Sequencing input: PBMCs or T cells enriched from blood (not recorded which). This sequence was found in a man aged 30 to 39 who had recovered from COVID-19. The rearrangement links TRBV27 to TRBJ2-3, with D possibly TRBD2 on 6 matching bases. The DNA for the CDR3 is TGTGCCAGCCGCCCGGGGGTCACAGATACGCAGTATTTT. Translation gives CASRPGVTDTQYF.